Listed below are T cell receptor beta chains from one sample, sequenced in a study of blood T cell repertoires in COVID-19. TCRdb keeps only in-frame clones here, not all; method: immunoSEQ multiplex PCR. The sample contains roughly 190,000 clones, about 90% of which appear only once. Sequencing was carried out using peripheral blood. These receptor sequences come from a man aged 55 to 70 with active or convalescent COVID-19. Each CDR3 is given with its conserved first and last residue. Each record gives: J gene, V gene, clone size, D gene, CDR3 protein, CDR3 DNA. D genes are given only for firm matches. Clone size appears in some rows only: once, few, many, or a class for an expanded clone.

TRBJ2-7,TRBV5-1,NA,TRBD1,CASSLGVGGQGASYEQYF,TGCGCCAGCAGCTTGGGTGTAGGGGGACAGGGGGCTTCCTACGAGCAGTACTTC
TRBJ2-3,TRBV10-1,NA,TRBD2,CASSESSGGTTDTQYF,TGCGCCAGCAGTGAGTCCAGCGGGGGGACAACAGATACGCAGTATTTT
TRBJ1-5,TRBV5-6,NA,NA,CASSFTVNQPQHF,TGTGCCAGCAGCTTTACTGTCAATCAGCCCCAGCATTTT
TRBJ2-1,TRBV29-1,NA,TRBD1,CSVAGTGGVYNEQFF,TGCAGCGTTGCAGGGACAGGGGGCGTTTACAATGAGCAGTTCTTC
TRBJ2-7,TRBV5-1,NA,TRBD1,CASSLSGQSYEQYF,TGCGCCAGCAGCCTCTCGGGACAGTCCTACGAGCAGTACTTC
TRBJ2-1,TRBV19,NA,NA,CASSAGGISNEQFF,TGTGCCAGTAGTGCCGGGGGAATAAGCAATGAGCAGTTCTTC
TRBJ1-1,TRBV2,NA,NA,CASRGDTGNTEAFF,TGTGCCAGCAGGGGGGACACTGGGAACACTGAAGCTTTCTTT
TRBJ1-1,TRBV10-3,NA,TRBD1,CAISRQGMNTEAFF,TGTGCCATCAGCCGACAGGGTATGAACACTGAAGCTTTCTTT
TRBJ1-2,TRBV15,NA,TRBD1,CATSRGKPQGALSTF,TGTGCCACCAGCAGAGGAAAACCTCAGGGGGCTTTATCCACCTTC
TRBJ1-1,TRBV2,few,TRBD1,CASRDRGPTEAFF,TGTGCCAGCCGAGACAGGGGCCCCACTGAAGCTTTCTTT
TRBJ2-5,TRBV6-4,NA,NA,CATRTPSQETQYF,TGTGCCACTAGGACACCCTCCCAAGAGACCCAGTACTTC
TRBJ2-5,TRBV2,many,NA,CASSEARGRQETQYF,TGTGCCAGCAGTGAAGCGCGAGGCCGGCAAGAGACCCAGTACTTC
TRBJ2-7,TRBV18,NA,TRBD2,CASSSTGRGYEQYF,TGTGCCAGCTCATCAACCGGGAGGGGCTACGAGCAGTACTTC
TRBJ2-5,TRBV4-1,NA,TRBD2,CASSSSGGAGTQYF,TGCGCCAGCAGCTCTAGCGGGGGGGCCGGGACCCAGTACTTC
TRBJ2-3,TRBV5-1,NA,NA,CASSGRGREGTDTQYF,TGCGCCAGCAGCGGCCGTGGGCGGGAAGGCACAGATACGCAGTATTTT
TRBJ1-4,TRBV27,NA,NA,CASRFRITEKLFF,TGTGCCAGCAGGTTCAGGATAACCGAAAAACTGTTTTTT
TRBJ1-2,TRBV6-1,few,NA,CASSDNYWDGYTF,TGTGCCAGCAGTGACAACTACTGGGATGGCTACACCTTC
TRBJ2-7,TRBV9,once,NA,CASSAAPSGLSEQYF,TGTGCCAGCAGCGCCGCTCCCTCAGGGTTGAGCGAGCAGTACTTC
TRBJ1-1,TRBV27,NA,TRBD1,CASRPDRARSEAFF,TGTGCCAGCAGACCCGACAGGGCGCGGTCTGAAGCTTTCTTT
TRBJ1-2,TRBV5-1,NA,TRBD1,CASSNQLGQGDYGYTF,TGCGCCAGCAGCAATCAGTTAGGACAGGGGGACTATGGCTACACCTTC
TRBJ2-5,TRBV7-9,NA,TRBD1,CASSLARTGQETQYF,TGTGCCAGCAGCTTAGCGCGGACAGGGCAAGAGACCCAGTACTTC
TRBJ2-3,TRBV7-9,NA,TRBD2,CASSLYSGGATDTQYF,TGTGCCAGCAGCTTATATAGCGGGGGGGCGACAGATACGCAGTATTTT
TRBJ2-3,TRBV19,few,TRBD2,CASSIVPRLAGGRDTQYF,TGTGCCAGTAGTATAGTGCCCCGACTAGCGGGGGGTCGTGATACGCAGTATTTT
TRBJ1-4,TRBV5-1,once,TRBD1,CASSLLQGAGEKLFF,TGCGCCAGCAGCTTATTACAGGGGGCGGGTGAAAAACTGTTTTTT
TRBJ1-2,TRBV6-6,NA,TRBD1,CASSPRTGPGYTF,TGTGCCAGCAGTCCCAGGACAGGGCCCGGCTACACCTTC
TRBJ2-1,TRBV2,NA,TRBD2,CASTSGGSSYNEQFF,TGTGCCAGCACTAGCGGGGGGAGCTCCTACAATGAGCAGTTCTTC
TRBJ1-3,TRBV5-1,few,TRBD1,CASSQLTGSSGNTIYF,TGCGCCAGCAGCCAATTGACAGGGTCGTCTGGAAACACCATATATTTT
TRBJ2-3,TRBV2,few,NA,CASSDSAAGRTDTQYF,TGTGCCAGCAGTGATAGTGCGGCGGGGAGAACAGATACGCAGTATTTT
TRBJ1-2,TRBV6-6,few,NA,CASSSGTSYYGYTF,TGTGCCAGCAGTTCTGGGACATCCTACTATGGCTACACCTTC
TRBJ1-6,TRBV30,NA,NA,CAWTSSYNSPLHF,TGTGCCTGGACCAGCTCCTATAATTCACCCCTCCACTTT
TRBJ2-2,TRBV5-1,NA,TRBD1,CASSETGRTTELFF,TGCGCCAGCAGCGAGACAGGGAGAACTACGGAGCTGTTTTTT
TRBJ1-4,TRBV3-1/TRBV3-2,NA,NA,CASSLSTAYREKLFF,TGTGCCAGCAGTCTTTCCACCGCCTACCGGGAAAAACTGTTTTTT
TRBJ1-1,TRBV27,NA,TRBD1,CASSFLQGAVEAFF,TGTGCCAGCAGTTTCCTACAGGGGGCTGTTGAAGCTTTCTTT
TRBJ2-1,TRBV9,NA,NA,CASSVSGNLYNEQFF,TGTGCCAGCAGCGTATCAGGGAATCTATACAATGAGCAGTTCTTC